This TCR beta chain emerged from a study of cytomegalovirus exposure and HLA in healthy donors. This CDR3 comprises 15 residues. Per the germline V gene, CDR1 is KGHSH and CDR2 is LQKENI. With 3 bases clipped from V and 1 base from J, the junction kept 4 bases outside the gene matches. PCR employed 60 Vbeta and 13 Jbeta primers. Here immunoSEQ multiplex PCR was the method, and the copy in TCRdb shows in-frame clones only, minus some. The sample shows 120,000 to 150,000 clones, under 70% of them seen only once. This clone was observed a few times. Other DNA sequences within the sample encode an identical CDR3.

Sequencing was performed on PBMCs. This sequence was found in a woman aged 55-70 years in good health and CMV-seronegative. The V and J genes are TRBV18 and TRBJ2-3; 7 bases align to TRBD2. DNA of the CDR3: TGTGCCAGCTCACCGTTAGCGGGTGGCACAGATACGCAGTATTTT. It yields the protein CASSPLAGGTDTQYF.